The sequence of this TCR beta chain was determined in a study of CD8 T cells in Susac syndrome. Random hexamers primed reverse transcription of about 0.45 to 1 ug RNA. TCRdb independently ran MiXCR on the immunoSEQ multiplex PCR reads; one entry per CDR3 protein. The table has roughly 160,000 distinct CDR3 sequences, roughly 95% seen once. From germline, CDR1 is DFQATT and CDR2 SNEGSKA (reference sequence). The CDR3 runs 15 residues. Between the trimmed V and J ends, which lost 1 base and 0 bases, there was a span of 12 bases. The sample comprised CD4+ T cells from PBMCs. This rearrangement joins TRBV20-1 to TRBJ1-1, with D unclear. This receptor was identified in a human donor with Susac syndrome. CDR3 region: CSARVPWGLNTEAFF. In DNA, the CDR3 is TGCAGTGCTAGAGTTCCCTGGGGTTTGAACACTGAAGCTTTCTTT.